There are a few counts of the clone carrying this T cell receptor beta chain. Its target is not known. Sequence at one end of the junction differs from germline and may be a read error. Germline values: CDR1 SGHNT, CDR2 YENEEA. The CDR3 covers 12 residues. Some clones are missing from TCRdb's copy, which holds only in-frame ones; the method was immunoSEQ multiplex PCR. The table shows 90,000 to 95,000 clones, with approximately 88% occurring only once. The sample belongs to a study of T cell responses to AZD1222 COVID-19 vaccine. Study results and caveats: Donors, mostly white British, included more females; clonal diversity was possibly underestimated. Repertoire collection took place solely once the T cell response had peaked.

This chain links TRBV11-3 with TRBJ1-1; 7 bases map to TRBD1. The receptor was derived from an adult who received the AZD1222 COVID-19 vaccine. The sample consisted of peripheral blood, taken 28 days after the second AZD1222 dose. The DNA for the CDR3 is TGTGCCAGCAGCTTAGATGGGGACAGCCTGGAGTTT. Translating it yields CASSLDGDSLEF.